The rows below give T cell receptor beta chains drawn from one sample of a study of CD8+CD57+ T cells in acquired aplastic anemia. MiXCR was run by TCRdb on the reads, yielding one entry per CDR3 protein. The profile shows approximately 200,000 distinct CDR3 sequences, approximately 52% of them singletons. The source material was sorted CD4+, CD8+, or CD8+CD57+ T cells (not recorded which) from PBMCs. The receptors come from a human donor in good health, serving as a control. CDR3s include the opening cysteine and the closing phenylalanine or tryptophan. The order of the fields is D gene, V gene, J gene, clone size, CDR3 protein, CDR3 DNA. The D gene is left open where the match is weak. A row's size may be missing; if present it is once, few, many or a size class.

d_call: TRBD2; v_call: TRBV6-4; j_call: TRBJ2-7; clone_size: -; cdr3_aa: CASSDSRLADSYEQNF; cdr3_nt: TGTGCCAGCAGTGACTCGAGACTAGCGGACTCCTACGAGCAGAACTTC
d_call: TRBD2; v_call: TRBV9; j_call: TRBJ2-3; clone_size: -; cdr3_aa: CASSVAGGGTDTQYF; cdr3_nt: TGTGCCAGCAGCGTAGCCGGGGGGGGGACAGATACGCAGTATTTT
d_call: -; v_call: TRBV6-5; j_call: TRBJ1-1; clone_size: -; cdr3_aa: CASRTTGTGTEAFF; cdr3_nt: TGTGCCAGCAGAACTACAGGGACGGGCACTGAAGCTTTCTTT
d_call: TRBD2; v_call: TRBV5-6; j_call: TRBJ2-1; clone_size: -; cdr3_aa: CASSLVAAGGVDNEQFF; cdr3_nt: TGTGCCAGCAGCTTGGTTGCCGCGGGAGGGGTTGACAATGAGCAGTTCTTC
d_call: TRBD2; v_call: TRBV27; j_call: TRBJ2-5; clone_size: many; cdr3_aa: CASSLFRAGSMETQYF; cdr3_nt: TGTGCCAGCAGTTTATTTAGAGCGGGATCCATGGAGACCCAGTACTTC
d_call: -; v_call: TRBV7-2; j_call: TRBJ1-5; clone_size: -; cdr3_aa: CASSPVGGPGETQHF; cdr3_nt: TGTGCCAGCAGCCCAGTAGGGGGACCAGGAGAGACCCAGCATTTT
d_call: -; v_call: TRBV5-8; j_call: TRBJ1-1; clone_size: many; cdr3_aa: CASSLRGGGSEAFF; cdr3_nt: TGTGCCAGCAGCTTGAGGGGAGGGGGGTCTGAAGCTTTCTTT
d_call: -; v_call: TRBV6-1; j_call: TRBJ2-5; clone_size: -; cdr3_aa: CAGAVNQETQYF; cdr3_nt: TGTGCGGGGGCGGTGAACCAAGAGACCCAGTACTTC
d_call: -; v_call: TRBV25-1; j_call: TRBJ1-6; clone_size: -; cdr3_aa: CASSAGTAASPLHF; cdr3_nt: TGTGCCAGCAGTGCCGGGACCGCCGCTTCACCCCTCCACTTT
d_call: TRBD1; v_call: TRBV9; j_call: TRBJ2-7; clone_size: -; cdr3_aa: CASSAYDRDGEQYF; cdr3_nt: TGTGCCAGCAGCGCATACGACAGGGATGGCGAGCAGTACTTC